Listed here are 26 T cell receptor beta chains from one sample, sequenced in a study of PD-1 blockade in classical Hodgkin lymphoma. All patients experienced relapse after autologous stem cell transplantation, and brentuximab vedotin exposure was variable. The method was immunoSEQ multiplex PCR; TCRdb's version includes in-frame clones alone and lacks a portion of them. Among fewer than 90,000 clones listed, approximately 88% were seen once. The input for sequencing was peripheral blood mononuclear cells (PBMCs), taken at baseline. These receptors were collected from a human donor with classical Hodgkin lymphoma.

This rearrangement joins TRBV5-1 to TRBJ1-5; a weak D match, TRBD1 (5 bases). Germline CDR1 SGHRS, CDR2 YFSETQ. V was trimmed by 0 bases and J by 7 bases, leaving 8 bases between them. This CDR3 region has 13 residues. The CDR3 DNA sequence: TGCGCCAGCAGCTTGGAAGGGGAACAGCCCCAGCATTTT. This translates into CASSLEGEQPQHF.

This clone was observed a single time. This chain joins TRBV4-3 and TRBJ1-2, with unresolved D. This CDR3 comprises 13 residues. V lost 0 bases and J lost 7, with 9 bases in between. Germline V lookup: CDR1 LGHNA, CDR2 YSLEER. CDR3 region: CASSQDKGSGYTF. CDR3 DNA: TGCGCCAGCAGCCAAGACAAGGGATCTGGCTACACCTTC.

The chain joins TRBV7-9 to TRBJ2-7, with 13 bases that match TRBD2. Per the germline V gene, CDR1 is SEHNR and CDR2 is FQNEAQ (reference sequence). This CDR3 comprises 14 residues. The trim removed 4 bases at V and 7 bases at J, leaving 4 bases unmatched. CDR3 DNA sequence: TGTGCCAGCAGCTCCGGGACTAGCGGGATGGAGCAGTACTTC. It encodes CASSSGTSGMEQYF. The variable domain in full, with the rest retrieved from reference TRBV7-9 and TRBJ2-7, is DTGVSQNPRHKITKRGQNVTFRCDPISEHNRLYWYRQTLGQGPEFLTYFQNEAQLEKSRLLSDRFSAERPKGSFSTLEIQRTEQGDSAMYLCASSSGTSGMEQYFGPGTRLTVT.

The gene calls are TRBV13 and TRBJ2-3, with 7 positions matching TRBD1. CDR3 size: 15 residues. The germline gives CDR1 PRHDT, CDR2 FYEKMQ (reference sequence). V lost 1 base, J lost 5 bases, and 6 bases stayed unmatched. DNA of the CDR3: TGTGCCAGCAGCTTAGCCGGACAGGCTTTAGATACGCAGTATTTT. It codes for CASSLAGQALDTQYF.

V is TRBV11-2 and J is TRBJ2-7; tentative D call: TRBD2 (5 bases). Germline V gene lookup returns CDR1 SGHAT and CDR2 FQNNGV. This CDR3 region has 14 residues. V gave up 5 bases and J gave up 7 bases, with 18 bases separating them. Here the CDR3 reads CASSRGGLRGEQYF. The CDR3 bases are TGTGCCAGCAGCCGAGGCGGACTCCGGGGAGAGCAGTACTTC.

The gene calls are TRBV7-9 and TRBJ1-5; perhaps TRBD1 as D (6 bases). V shed 5 bases and J shed 4 bases, with 12 bases lying between them. This CDR3 region has 14 residues. The germline V gene has CDR1 SEHNR and CDR2 FQNEAQ (reference sequence). The CDR3 spells CASSSLQGNQPQHF. Written as DNA, the CDR3 is TGTGCCAGCAGCAGTTTACAGGGAAATCAGCCCCAGCATTTT.

The rearrangement joins TRBV29-1 to TRBJ1-2; perhaps TRBD1 as D (6 bases). CDR3 length: 16 amino acids. Germline loops: CDR1 SQVTM, CDR2 ANQGSEA. The V gene lost 5 bases and the J gene lost 0 bases, with 19 bases spanning the gap. CDR3 sequence reads: CSVLSGLRQANYGYTF. In DNA, the CDR3 is TGCAGCGTTCTTTCGGGCCTCCGACAGGCTAACTATGGCTACACCTTC.

J is TRBJ2-7 and V is TRBV27, with TRBD1 as a possible D gene (6 bases). This CDR3 is built from 12 residues. V lost 7 bases to trimming and J lost 3 bases, with 10 bases between them. CDR1 MNHEY and CDR2 SMNVEV come from the germline V gene (reference sequence). DNA of the CDR3: TGTGCCAGCATGACAGGAGACTACGAGCAGTACTTC. This translates into CASMTGDYEQYF.

The V call is TRBV5-1, the J call TRBJ2-7; D not resolved. The length of the CDR3 is 14 residues. CDR1 is SGHRS and CDR2 is YFSETQ in the germline V gene. The ends were cut back, 0 bases at V and 4 bases at J, with 11 bases in the middle. CDR3 residues: CASSLGDWMYEQYF. The DNA for the CDR3 is TGCGCCAGCAGCTTGGGAGACTGGATGTACGAGCAGTACTTC.

V and J are TRBV10-3 and TRBJ2-1, with 7 bases lining up with TRBD2. CDR1 ENHRY and CDR2 SYGVKD come from the germline V gene. J lost 3 bases, V lost 8 bases, and 4 bases had no gene match. This CDR3 spans 13 amino acids. CDR3: CAIRDYLYNEQFF. The CDR3 DNA is TGTGCCATCCGGGACTACCTCTACAATGAGCAGTTCTTC.

This CDR3 reads CASSQDSSWDRASAFF. CDR3 bases: TGCGCCAGCAGCCAAGATTCTTCATGGGACAGGGCATCAGCTTTCTTT. This chain joins TRBV4-1 and TRBJ1-1, with 9 bases aligning to TRBD1. Germline assignment: CDR1 MGHRA and CDR2 YSYEKL. The CDR3 contains 16 residues. The junction had 12 bases not matched to a gene; V was cut back by 0 bases and J by 10 bases.

The chain joins TRBV2 to TRBJ2-7, with D unresolved. The CDR3 runs 17 residues. V was pared by 0 bases and J by 2 bases, with 17 bases between. Germline CDR1 and CDR2: SNHLY and FYNNEI. The CDR3 region has the DNA TGTGCCAGCAGTGAAGCGGTAGAGAGAGAGTGGACCTACGAGCAGTACTTC. It translates to CASSEAVEREWTYEQYF.

Concerning this clone itself: One end of the junction does not line up with germline, which may come from a read error. The chain joins TRBV2 to TRBJ1-5; TRBD1 agrees at 9 bases. The germline V gene encodes CDR1 SNHLY and CDR2 FYNNEI. The CDR3 is 19 residues long. CDR3 bases: TGTGCCAGCAGGGAAGCCGGGACAGGGTCGGTATTAAGCAATCAGCCCCAGCATTTT. Encoded protein: CASREAGTGSVLSNQPQHF. The full variable domain, its missing parts supplied by reference TRBV2 and TRBJ1-5, is EPEVTQTPSHQVTQMGQEVILRCVPISNHLYFYWYRQILGQKVEFLVSFYNNEISEKSEIFDDQFSVERPDGSNFTLKIRSTKLEDSAMYFCASREAGTGSVLSNQPQHFGDGTRLSIL.

The chain has TRBV4-2 and TRBJ2-1; D tentatively fits TRBD1 or TRBD2 (5 bases each). V was pared by 4 bases and J by 9 bases, with 13 bases between. The CDR3 length is 13 residues. Per the germline V gene, CDR1 is LGHNA and CDR2 is YNFKEQ. CDR3 region: CASSPLGECEQFF. The CDR3 nucleotides are TGTGCCAGCAGCCCCCTAGGGGAGTGTGAGCAGTTCTTC.

The gene calls are TRBV11-2 and TRBJ2-1, with D perhaps TRBD1 (7 bases). Germline V gene lookup returns CDR1 SGHAT and CDR2 FQNNGV. CDR3 length: 13 residues. Trimming removed 3 bases at V and 8 bases at J, with 11 bases between. The CDR3 nucleotides are TGTGCCAGCAGCTTGGACAGGAGGGATGAGCAGTTCTTC. This translates into CASSLDRRDEQFF.

This clone was counted a single time. The chain uses TRBV19 and TRBJ2-7; D call uncertain. Germline CDR1 and CDR2: LNHDA and SQIVND (reference sequence). CDR3 length: 15 residues. V was clipped by 3 bases and J by 3 bases, with 15 bases between them. CDR3: CASSIFPGSDYEQYF. The CDR3, as DNA: TGTGCCAGTAGTATCTTTCCCGGCAGTGACTACGAGCAGTACTTC.

V usage is TRBV27 and J usage is TRBJ1-2; D gene uncertain. Germline V gene lookup returns CDR1 MNHEY and CDR2 SMNVEV (reference sequence). Between the trimmed V and J ends, which lost 2 bases and 4 bases, there was a span of 8 bases. The CDR3 is 13 residues long. This chain's CDR3 is CASSLTPSYGYTF. The DNA of the CDR3 is TGTGCCAGCAGTTTAACTCCGAGCTATGGCTACACCTTC.

The gene calls are TRBV27 and TRBJ2-1, with 11 bases matching TRBD2. V shed 4 bases, J shed 7 bases, and the junction held 6 bases outside the gene matches. CDR1 and CDR2 from the germline V gene are MNHEY and SMNVEV (reference sequence). The CDR3 is made up of 15 amino acids. CDR3: CASSSLAGGGNEQFF. In DNA form, the CDR3 reads TGTGCCAGCAGTTCGCTAGCGGGAGGAGGAAATGAGCAGTTCTTC.

This rearrangement joins TRBV4-2 to TRBJ1-4, with a tentative D call TRBD1 (5 bases). CDR3 length: 13 residues. Germline CDR1 is LGHNA and CDR2 is YNFKEQ. Trimming shortened V by 1 base and J by 5 bases, and 5 bases separated the two germline ends. This chain's CDR3 is CASSQGQNEKLFF. The CDR3 nucleotides are TGTGCCAGCAGCCAAGGACAGAATGAAAAACTGTTTTTT.

The chain uses TRBV7-2 and TRBJ1-1; D may be TRBD1 (6 bases). The CDR3 sequence is 14 residues long. The V gene lost 2 bases and the J gene lost 1 base, with 8 bases spanning the gap. The germline CDR1 and CDR2 sequences are SGHTA and FQGNSA. The CDR3 DNA sequence: TGTGCCAGCAGCTTAAACAGGGAGAACACTGAAGCTTTCTTT. It encodes CASSLNRENTEAFF.

The rearrangement links TRBV18 to TRBJ2-5, with 12 nucleotides matching TRBD2. This CDR3 region has 15 residues. Germline CDR1 reads KGHSH; CDR2 reads LQKENI. V dropped 3 bases and J dropped 3; count of bases not matched to a gene: 2. This CDR3 is CASSPRTSGKETQYF. In DNA form, the CDR3 reads TGTGCCAGCTCACCCCGGACTAGCGGGAAAGAGACCCAGTACTTC.

Here the CDR3 DNA reads TGTGCCATCAGTGAGTCTGCCCCGGGACAGGTTCGGGAGACCCAGTACTTC. This translates into CAISESAPGQVRETQYF. V is TRBV10-3 and J is TRBJ2-5; 8 bases match TRBD1. Germline V lookup: CDR1 ENHRY, CDR2 SYGVKD. The CDR3 runs 17 residues. The V and J ends lost 0 bases and 5 bases, in that order; junction bases with no gene match: 11.

As regards this clone: A junction end diverges from the germline sequence, so it may reflect a read error. The V gene is TRBV2, the J gene TRBJ1-3, with 7 bases fitting TRBD1. The CDR3 extends over 15 amino acids. Germline V CDR1 and CDR2: SNHLY, FYNNEI. The CDR3 loop reads CASIPDRSSENTIYF. CDR3 in DNA: TGTGCCAGCATCCCGGACAGGTCCTCTGAAAACACCATATATTTT.

This chain connects TRBV25-1 to TRBJ2-2; D may correspond to TRBD1 or TRBD2 (5 bases each). The ends were cut back, 8 bases at V and 6 bases at J, with 10 bases in the middle. Germline assignment: CDR1 MGHDK and CDR2 SYGVNS. The CDR3 totals 12 residues. CDR3 residues: CASEGWAGELFF. The CDR3 region has the DNA TGTGCCAGCGAGGGGTGGGCCGGGGAGCTGTTTTTT. Full variable domain (remainder filled in from reference TRBV25-1 and TRBJ2-2): EADIYQTPRYLVIGTGKKITLECSQTMGHDKMYWYQQDPGMELHLIHYSYGVNSTEKGDLSSESTVSRIRTEHFPLTLESARPSHTSQYLCASEGWAGELFFGEGSRLTVL.

This rearrangement joins TRBV9 to TRBJ2-7; 7 nucleotides agree with TRBD2. J gave up 2 bases and V 0 bases, and 5 bases lay outside the gene matches. CDR1 and CDR2 (germline): SGDLS, YYNGEE. The CDR3 runs to 15 residues. CDR3 amino acids: CASSVDLGRAYEQYF. CDR3 sequence (DNA): TGTGCCAGCAGCGTAGACTTAGGGAGGGCCTACGAGCAGTACTTC.

This chain links TRBV12-5 with TRBJ2-3, with D possibly being TRBD2 (6 bases). The V gene's germline CDR1 is LGHNT and CDR2 FRNRAP. Trimming took 1 base from V and 7 from J, leaving 15 bases between them. There are 15 residues in the CDR3. As DNA, the CDR3 is TGTGCTAGTGGTTTGGGAGATAGCGGCCAATATACGCAGTATTTT. This codes for CASGLGDSGQYTQYF.